The rows below give T cell receptor beta chains drawn from one sample of a study of technical replicates of blood from several donors. Sequenced by immunoSEQ multiplex PCR; TCRdb stores in-frame clones only, minus some. The repertoire has about 80,000 clones, over 75% of them found once; the top ten carry about 0.39%. The sequenced sample consisted of T cells isolated from PBMCs. All receptors derive from a human donor in good health. Each CDR3 is given with its conserved first and last residue. Fields, in order: J gene, D gene, clone size, V gene, CDR3 protein, CDR3 DNA. D genes are given only for firm matches. Rows may omit the clone size; those that give it use once, few, many or a size class.

J: TRBJ1-2; D: TRBD1; size: NA; V: TRBV27; CDR3: CASGRGPSNYGYTF; DNA: TGTGCCAGCGGCAGGGGGCCTTCTAACTATGGCTACACCTTC
J: TRBJ2-5; D: TRBD2; size: NA; V: TRBV5-4; CDR3: CASTSYLAGLQETQYF; DNA: TGTGCCAGCACCTCCTATCTAGCGGGTCTACAAGAGACCCAGTACTTC
J: TRBJ2-7; D: NA; size: NA; V: TRBV14; CDR3: CASSQRTGRGEQYF; DNA: TGTGCCAGCAGCCAACGGACAGGGAGGGGCGAGCAGTACTTC
J: TRBJ2-7; D: TRBD2; size: NA; V: TRBV7-8; CDR3: CASSRRERESSYEQYF; DNA: TGTGCCAGCAGCCGACGGGAGCGGGAGAGCTCCTACGAGCAGTACTTC
J: TRBJ2-7; D: TRBD1; size: NA; V: TRBV2; CDR3: CASSGQGPYEQYF; DNA: TGTGCCAGCAGTGGACAGGGGCCCTACGAGCAGTACTTC
J: TRBJ2-1; D: TRBD2; size: NA; V: TRBV10-1; CDR3: CASSELAGSNEQFF; DNA: TGCGCCAGCAGTGAACTAGCGGGGTCCAATGAGCAGTTCTTC
J: TRBJ2-1; D: NA; size: NA; V: TRBV5-1; CDR3: CASSLTQGLHNEQFF; DNA: TGCGCCAGCAGCTTAACACAGGGTCTCCACAATGAGCAGTTCTTC
J: TRBJ2-7; D: TRBD1; size: once; V: TRBV5-1; CDR3: CASSSRQGILGEQYF; DNA: TGCGCCAGCAGCTCAAGACAGGGAATTTTGGGCGAGCAGTACTTC
J: TRBJ2-2; D: NA; size: NA; V: TRBV9; CDR3: CASSVNRRTPNTGELFF; DNA: TGTGCCAGCAGCGTAAACAGGAGAACACCCAACACCGGGGAGCTGTTTTTT
J: TRBJ2-1; D: TRBD1; size: NA; V: TRBV27; CDR3: CASSQTPGGNEQFF; DNA: TGTGCCAGCAGCCAGACCCCAGGGGGCAATGAGCAGTTCTTC
J: TRBJ2-1; D: TRBD2; size: NA; V: TRBV19; CDR3: CASTPTSGRMNEQFF; DNA: TGTGCCAGTACCCCGACTAGCGGGAGGATGAATGAGCAGTTCTTC
J: TRBJ1-1; D: TRBD1; size: NA; V: TRBV5-3; CDR3: CARSDRTGFVTEAFF; DNA: TGTGCCAGAAGCGATCGGACAGGGTTCGTCACTGAAGCTTTCTTT
J: TRBJ2-5; D: NA; size: NA; V: TRBV10-2; CDR3: CASRSDSIGETQYF; DNA: TGCGCCAGCAGATCTGACAGTATTGGGGAGACCCAGTACTTC
J: TRBJ1-2; D: NA; size: NA; V: TRBV15; CDR3: CATSRDGSGGYTF; DNA: TGTGCCACCAGCAGAGATGGTTCCGGGGGCTACACCTTC